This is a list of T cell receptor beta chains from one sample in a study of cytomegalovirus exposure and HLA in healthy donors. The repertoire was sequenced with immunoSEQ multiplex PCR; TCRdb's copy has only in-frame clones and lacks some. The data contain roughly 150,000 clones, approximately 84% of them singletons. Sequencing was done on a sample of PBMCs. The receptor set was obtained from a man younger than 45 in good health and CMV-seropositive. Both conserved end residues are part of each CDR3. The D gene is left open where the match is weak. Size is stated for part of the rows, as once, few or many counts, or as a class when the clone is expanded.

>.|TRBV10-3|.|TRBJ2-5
TGTGCCATCAGTGGGTCTCCCACAGGTCACGGGGAGACCCAGTACTTC
CAISGSPTGHGETQYF
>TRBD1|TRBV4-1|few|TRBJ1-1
TGCGCCAGCAGCCAGATAACCGGGACAGCGAACACTGAAGCTTTCTTT
CASSQITGTANTEAFF
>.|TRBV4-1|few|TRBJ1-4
TGCGCCAGCAGCCAAGAAACAGCCTTCGCAACTAATGAAAAACTGTTTTTT
CASSQETAFATNEKLFF
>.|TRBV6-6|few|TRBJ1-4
TGTGCCAGCAGCCTCCGTCCAGGGGTAGCTAATGAAAAACTGTTTTTT
CASSLRPGVANEKLFF
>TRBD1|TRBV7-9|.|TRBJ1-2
TGTGCCAGCAGCTACGGAGGACAGGGCTATGGCTACACCTTC
CASSYGGQGYGYTF
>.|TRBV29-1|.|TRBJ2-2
TGCAGCGGCAGAAGCGGGCGAACCGGGGAGCTGTTTTTT
CSGRSGRTGELFF
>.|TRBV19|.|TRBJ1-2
TGTGCCAGTAGTATAGGGACACAAGGTAGGACCGGCTACACCTTC
CASSIGTQGRTGYTF
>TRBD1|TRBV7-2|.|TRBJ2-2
TGTGCCAGCAGCTTAGCGAGGGGGCTAAGCACCGGGGAGCTGTTTTTT
CASSLARGLSTGELFF
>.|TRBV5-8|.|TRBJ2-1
TGTGCCAGCTGCGACTACTACAATGAGCAGTTCTTC
CASCDYYNEQFF
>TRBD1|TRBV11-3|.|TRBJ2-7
TGTGCCAGCAGCTCGGGACAGTGGACTGGCGAGCAGTACTTC
CASSSGQWTGEQYF
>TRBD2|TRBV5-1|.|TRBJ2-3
TGCGCCAGCAGCTTCGGACTAGCCGCCACAGATACGCAGTATTTT
CASSFGLAATDTQYF
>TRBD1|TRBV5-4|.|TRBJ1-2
TGTGCCAGCACCGGGGACAGGTTGAACTATGGCTACACCTTC
CASTGDRLNYGYTF
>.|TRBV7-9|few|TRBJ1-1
TGTGCCAGCAGCTCCTTGGGAGTGAACACTGAAGCTTTCTTT
CASSSLGVNTEAFF
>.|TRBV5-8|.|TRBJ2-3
TGTGCCAGCAGCTTTGGCCCGGGGGACACAGATACGCAGTATTTT
CASSFGPGDTDTQYF
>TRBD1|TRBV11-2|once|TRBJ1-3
TGTGCCAGCAGCCCATTCGGGACAGGGGGCCTCTCTGGAAACACCATATATTTT
CASSPFGTGGLSGNTIYF
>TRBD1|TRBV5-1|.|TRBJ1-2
TGCGCCAGCAGCCCCGGACAGGGTAACTATGGCTACACCTTC
CASSPGQGNYGYTF
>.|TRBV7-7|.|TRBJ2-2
TGTGCTAGCAGCTTCCAGCCCGTTTGGGCCTCGAACACCGGGGAGCTGTTTTTT
CASSFQPVWASNTGELFF
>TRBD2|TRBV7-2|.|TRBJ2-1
TGTGCCAGCAGCCGGCTAGCGGGGTACAATGAGCAGTTCTTC
CASSRLAGYNEQFF
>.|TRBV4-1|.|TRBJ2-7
TGCGCCAGCAGCCAAGATGTCGGCGGGTACGAGCAGTACTTC
CASSQDVGGYEQYF
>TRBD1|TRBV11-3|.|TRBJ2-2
TGTGCCAGCAGCTTATCCGGGACAGGAAAAACCGGGGAGCTGTTTTTT
CASSLSGTGKTGELFF